The sequence of this T cell receptor (beta chain) was determined in a study of blood T cell repertoires in COVID-19. Background on the study: PBMCs, B-cell-depleted T cells, or T cells provided the cDNA or gDNA that made up the material.

Two negative PCRs, clearance, or symptom resolution were required of recovered Cohort 3 donors. Per the original methods: Amplification of reference gene primers provided the estimated nucleated cell counts. Sequencing used immunoSEQ multiplex PCR; TCRdb keeps in-frame clones, though not all of them. The D gene and trimming were derived from the DNA, and the V and J assignments and clone size from that table. The sample lists more than 150,000 clones, about 90% seen once, with 2% to 2.5% in the top ten. The J segment lost 0 bases and the V segment lost 5 bases, leaving 2 bases of the junction unmatched. The length of the CDR3 is 14 residues. Germline CDR1 reads SGHNT; CDR2 reads YENEEA.

The rearrangement uses TRBV11-3 and TRBJ2-3; 7 bases are a match to TRBD2. This TCR derives from a woman in her 30s who had recovered from COVID-19. Material: PBMCs or T cells enriched from blood (not recorded which). CDR3 coding DNA: TGTGCCAGCAGCACTAGCGCAAGCACAGATACGCAGTATTTT. Its protein product is CASSTSASTDTQYF. The whole variable domain, filled in from reference TRBV11-3 and TRBJ2-3, reads EAGVVQSPRYKIIEKKQPVAFWCNPISGHNTLYWYLQNLGQGPELLIRYENEEAVDDSQLPKDRFSAERLKGVDSTLKIQPAELGDSAVYLCASSTSASTDTQYFGPGTRLTVL.